Detailed here is one T cell receptor (beta chain). This sample is drawn from a study of blood T cell repertoires in COVID-19. The overall study: The United States, Italy and Spain were the sources of the acute and convalescent COVID-19 samples. The cDNA or gDNA used as material had been derived from T cells, B-cell-depleted T cells, or PBMCs.

This CDR3 spans 15 amino acids. Germline lookup yields CDR1 SEHNR and CDR2 FQNEAQ (reference sequence). The ends lost 4 bases at V and 6 bases at J; junction bases unmatched: 8. Original handling: Nucleated cell counts were estimated from reference gene primer amplification. Measured with immunoSEQ multiplex PCR; TCRdb has only the in-frame clones, and not every one. V, J and clone size derive from that table, while D and trimming were established from the DNA sequence. Among approximately 190,000 clones, roughly 80% were seen once, and the ten largest hold over 13%. The receptor was isolated from a man aged 25-45 years with active or convalescent COVID-19. Sequences were obtained from peripheral blood. The chain links TRBV7-9 to TRBJ2-1; TRBD1 agrees at 8 bases. The CDR3 coding sequence is TGTGCCAGCAGCTCGGTAACAGGGGGACTCAATGAGCAGTTCTTC. Protein: CASSSVTGGLNEQFF. Drawing the rest from reference TRBV7-9 and TRBJ2-1, the complete variable domain is DTGVSQNPRHKITKRGQNVTFRCDPISEHNRLYWYRQTLGQGPEFLTYFQNEAQLEKSRLLSDRFSAERPKGSFSTLEIQRTEQGDSAMYLCASSSVTGGLNEQFFGPGTRLTVL.